One sample yielded the 16 T cell receptor beta chains listed below, sequenced in a study of blood T cell repertoires in COVID-19. Method: immunoSEQ multiplex PCR; TCRdb's copy keeps in-frame clones and lacks some. The sample gives 140,000 to 150,000 clones, just under 80% of which show up once; roughly 2% is in the top ten. What was sequenced was peripheral blood. The receptors come from a woman aged 55-75 years with acute or convalescent COVID-19.

This clone was seen only a few times. This chain connects TRBV18 to TRBJ1-1; 7 positions match TRBD1. CDR1 and CDR2 from the germline V gene are KGHSH and LQKENI. The CDR3 contains 18 residues. V lost 3 bases, J lost 1 base, and 14 bases stayed unmatched. CDR3 sequence reads: CASSPLGPGGQRNTEAFF. CDR3 sequence (DNA): TGTGCCAGCTCACCGCTAGGCCCCGGGGGACAGAGGAACACTGAAGCTTTCTTT.

This clone was recorded once. This chain joins TRBV5-1 and TRBJ1-5, with TRBD1 identical over 7 bases. This CDR3 has 14 residues. Germline CDR1 reads SGHRS; CDR2 reads YFSETQ. V gave up 0 bases and J gave up 9 bases; unmatched junction bases: 6. The CDR3 loop reads CASSLGTGVGPQHF. CDR3 in DNA: TGCGCCAGCAGCTTGGGGACAGGAGTTGGGCCCCAGCATTTT. Complete variable domain (other parts from reference TRBV5-1 and TRBJ1-5): KAGVTQTPRYLIKTRGQQVTLSCSPISGHRSVSWYQQTPGQGLQFLFEYFSETQRNKGNFPGRFSGRQFSNSRSEMNVSTLELGDSALYLCASSLGTGVGPQHFGDGTRLSIL.

The chain links TRBV4-2 to TRBJ2-7; 9 bases match TRBD2. This CDR3 comprises 16 residues. CDR1 LGHNA and CDR2 YNFKEQ come from the germline V gene. Germline trimming cut 1 base from V and 2 bases from J; bases unmatched to any gene: 6. CDR3 DNA: TGTGCCAGCAGCCAAGTTAGCGGGAGTCGTACCTACGAGCAGTACTTC. Translated, it gives CASSQVSGSRTYEQYF.

The V call is TRBV3-1 (or the pseudogene TRBV3-2), the J call TRBJ2-1, with TRBD2 identical over 10 bases. The CDR3 consists of 14 residues. Germline V gives CDR1 LGHDT, CDR2 YNNKEL (reference sequence). The trim removed 10 bases at V and 10 bases at J, leaving 13 bases unmatched. As DNA, the CDR3 is TGTGCCACTTTACCGGCTAGCGGGAGCCGGGAGCAGTTCTTC. This sequence encodes CATLPASGSREQFF.

The sample holds a few counts of this clone. CDR3 loop: CASSSGTGEYYEQYF. CDR3 nucleotide sequence: TGTGCCAGCTCATCAGGGACAGGGGAATACTACGAGCAGTACTTC. The chain employs TRBV18 and TRBJ2-7; 10 nucleotides align to TRBD1. The ends lost 5 bases at V and 3 bases at J; junction bases unmatched: 7. CDR3 length: 15 amino acids. Looked up from germline, CDR1 is KGHSH and CDR2 is LQKENI.

This clone was seen a handful of times. The CDR3 loop is CASTQGASYSGYTF. Here the CDR3 DNA reads TGTGCCAGTACGCAGGGGGCCAGCTACTCTGGCTACACCTTC. The J gene is TRBJ1-2, the V gene TRBV19; TRBD1 agrees at 8 bases. The CDR3 has 14 residues. Looked up from germline, CDR1 is LNHDA and CDR2 is SQIVND (reference sequence). V dropped 7 bases and J dropped 7; count of bases not matched to a gene: 11.

This sequence joins TRBV9 and TRBJ2-7, with D perhaps matching TRBD1 (5 bases). This CDR3 comprises 15 residues. The germline V gene has CDR1 SGDLS and CDR2 YYNGEE. Trimming shortened V by 0 bases and J by 4 bases, and 14 bases separated the two germline ends. In DNA form, the CDR3 reads TGTGCCAGCAGCGTAGGTAGGGGCCCTCCTTACGAGCAGTACTTC. Protein product: CASSVGRGPPYEQYF.

The chain uses TRBV12-3 or TRBV12-4 and TRBJ2-5; TRBD2 might be the D (5 bases). V dropped 3 bases and J dropped 3 bases, with 8 bases sitting between them. The CDR3 extends over 13 amino acids. The CDR3 spells CASSFSGKETQYF. CDR3 DNA sequence: TGTGCCAGCAGTTTTTCCGGGAAAGAGACCCAGTACTTC.

The V gene is TRBV18, the J gene TRBJ1-5; weak D call: TRBD1 (5 bases). Germline assignment: CDR1 KGHSH and CDR2 LQKENI. This CDR3 region has 14 residues. V was clipped by 6 bases and J by 5 bases, with 14 bases between them. The CDR3, as DNA: TGTGCCAGCTCGCTAACAGGTTTCGATCAGCCCCAGCATTTT. This codes for CASSLTGFDQPQHF. Full variable domain (rest looked up from reference TRBV18 and TRBJ1-5): NAGVMQNPRHLVRRRGQEARLRCSPMKGHSHVYWYRQLPEEGLKFMVYLQKENIIDESGMPKERFSAEFPKEGPSILRIQQVVRGDSAAYFCASSLTGFDQPQHFGDGTRLSIL.

The rearrangement links TRBV5-1 to TRBJ1-3, with a tentative D call TRBD1 (5 bases). The CDR3 is 15 amino acids. V was pared by 5 bases and J by 0 bases, with 12 bases between. CDR1 SGHRS and CDR2 YFSETQ come from the germline V gene. The CDR3 sequence is CASRQGLNSGNTIYF. CDR3 sequence (DNA): TGCGCCAGCAGGCAGGGTTTAAACTCTGGAAACACCATATATTTT.

The sample holds a few counts of this clone. This chain uses TRBV19 with TRBJ1-5; TRBD1 agrees at 8 bases. Germline loops: CDR1 LNHDA, CDR2 SQIVND (reference sequence). The length of the CDR3 is 13 residues. V was clipped by 2 bases and J by 13 bases; unmatched bases: 7. CDR3 protein: CASSITRTGRQHF. DNA of the CDR3: TGTGCCAGTAGTATAACCCGGACAGGGCGGCAGCATTTT. The full variable domain, with the rest looked up from reference TRBV19 and TRBJ1-5, is DGGITQSPKYLFRKEGQNVTLSCEQNLNHDAMYWYRQDPGQGLRLIYYSQIVNDFQKGDIAEGYSVSREKKESFPLTVTSAQKNPTAFYLCASSITRTGRQHFGDGTRLSIL.

V and J are TRBV4-1 and TRBJ2-7; 8 bases line up with TRBD2. The CDR3 length is 15 residues. V lost 4 bases, J lost 3 bases, and 8 bases stayed unmatched. CDR1 is MGHRA, CDR2 YSYEKL, per germline. For the CDR3, the DNA is TGCGCCAGCAGCCCGGTCCTAGCGGGTATCTACGAGCAGTACTTC. It yields the protein CASSPVLAGIYEQYF.

V usage is TRBV20-1 and J usage is TRBJ1-3; no clear D gene. Germline V lookup: CDR1 DFQATT, CDR2 SNEGSKA (reference sequence). The CDR3 loop spans 11 amino acids. Trimming pared 2 bases from V and 8 bases from J, leaving 7 bases between. The CDR3 nucleotides are TGCAGTGCTAGATCTGTAGACACCATATATTTT. Residues: CSARSVDTIYF.

The gene calls are TRBV6-5 and TRBJ2-2, with a weak D call TRBD1 (6 bases). The CDR3 has 14 residues. V shed 6 bases and J shed 7 bases, with 15 bases lying between them. The germline CDR1 and CDR2 sequences are MNHEY and SVGAGI. The CDR3 sequence is CASSLTGNGGELFF. The CDR3 DNA sequence: TGTGCCAGCAGCCTAACAGGGAATGGCGGGGAGCTGTTTTTT.

The chain joins TRBV12-3 or TRBV12-4 to TRBJ1-2; a weak D match, TRBD1 (6 bases). CDR3 length: 12 amino acids. V lost 6 bases and J lost 5, with 10 bases in between. The CDR3 DNA is TGTGCCAGCAGAAACGGACAGTATGGCTACACCTTC. Protein product: CASRNGQYGYTF.

The chain joins TRBV2 to TRBJ1-2; no definite D call. The CDR3 has 11 residues. Trimming took 2 bases from V and 7 from J, leaving 5 bases between them. CDR1 and CDR2 (germline): SNHLY, FYNNEI. The CDR3 reads CASSEWSGYTF. In DNA form, the CDR3 reads TGTGCCAGCAGTGAATGGAGTGGCTACACCTTC.